This TCR beta chain originates from a study of T cells in Graves' hyperthyroidism and ophthalmopathy. Study information: Peripheral blood was secured at the point of initial diagnosis, before any treatment. Study-wide findings and caveats: Peripheral blood also featured most of the thyroid clonotypes expanded above 0.001.

The source material, RNA transcripts, was used to amplify TCR beta CDR3 regions. The TCR CDR3 was amplified in a first-round RT-PCR using the HTBI primer set. TCRdb re-analysed the multiplex PCR reads in MiXCR, keeping a single row per CDR3 protein. Here the sample spans fewer than 450,000 distinct CDR3 sequences, roughly an eighth being singletons. This clonotype was observed many times. The antigen is not known. Germline V gives CDR1 SGHTA, CDR2 FQGNSA. CDR3 length: 17 residues. V was pared by 1 base and J by 5 bases, with 9 bases of the junction left unmatched. Each person with ophthalmopathy scored at least 3 on the Clinical Activity Score, reached NOSPECS grade 4 or higher, and had been ill under 3 months.

The clonotype originates from a man aged 50 or older with Graves' ophthalmopathy. The sample consisted of blood. This sequence joins TRBV7-2 and TRBJ1-4; TRBD1 agrees at 8 bases. The CDR3 spells CASSLVGQGAPNEKLFF. The DNA for the CDR3 is TGTGCCAGCAGCTTAGTCGGTCAGGGGGCTCCAAATGAAAAACTGTTTTTT.